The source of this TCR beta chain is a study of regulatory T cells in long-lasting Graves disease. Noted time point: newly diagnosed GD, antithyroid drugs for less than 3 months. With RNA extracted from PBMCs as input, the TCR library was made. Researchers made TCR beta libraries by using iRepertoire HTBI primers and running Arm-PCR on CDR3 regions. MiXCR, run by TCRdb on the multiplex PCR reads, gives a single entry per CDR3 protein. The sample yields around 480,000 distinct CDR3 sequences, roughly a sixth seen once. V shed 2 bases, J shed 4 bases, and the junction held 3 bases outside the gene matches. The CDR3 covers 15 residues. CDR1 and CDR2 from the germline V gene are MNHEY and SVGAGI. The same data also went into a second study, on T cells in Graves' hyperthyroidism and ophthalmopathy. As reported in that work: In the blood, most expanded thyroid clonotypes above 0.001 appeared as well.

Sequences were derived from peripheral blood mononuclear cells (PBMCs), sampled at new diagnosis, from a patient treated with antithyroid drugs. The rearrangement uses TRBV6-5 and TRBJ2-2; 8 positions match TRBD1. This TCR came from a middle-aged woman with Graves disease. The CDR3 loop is CASSYGDRLTGELFF. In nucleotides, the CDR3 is TGTGCCAGCAGTTACGGGGACAGGCTCACCGGGGAGCTGTTTTTT.